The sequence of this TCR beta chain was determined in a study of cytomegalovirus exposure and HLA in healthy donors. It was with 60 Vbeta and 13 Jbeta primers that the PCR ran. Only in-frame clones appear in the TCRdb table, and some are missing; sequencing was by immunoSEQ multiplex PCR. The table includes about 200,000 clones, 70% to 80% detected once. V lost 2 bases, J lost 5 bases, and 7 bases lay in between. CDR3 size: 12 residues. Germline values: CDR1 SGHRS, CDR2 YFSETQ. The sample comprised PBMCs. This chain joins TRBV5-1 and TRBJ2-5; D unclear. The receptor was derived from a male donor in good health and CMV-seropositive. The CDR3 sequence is CASSFSGETQYF. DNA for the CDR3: TGCGCCAGCAGCTTCAGTGGCGAGACCCAGTACTTC.